The sequence of this T cell receptor beta chain was determined in a study of type 1 regulatory T cells. Comments on this clonotype: What it recognizes is unknown. A read error may be the cause here, since a much bigger clone is one base away.

The CDR3 is made up of 16 amino acids. Germline CDR1 is DFQATT and CDR2 is SNEGSKA (reference sequence). TCRdb processed the reads anew with MiXCR; each CDR3 protein has one entry. Among 68,000 or so distinct CDR3 sequences listed, approximately 50% were seen once. The sequenced sample was cultured non-Tr1 T cells, either the whole culture or a sorted T cell fraction (not recorded which). This chain uses TRBV20-1 with TRBJ2-1, with TRBD2 matching 14 bases. The TCR originated in a human donor in good health. CDR3 nucleotide sequence: TGCAGTGCCGGACTAGCGGGGGGAATCTCCTACATTGAGCAGTTCTTC. Amino acid sequence: CSAGLAGGISYIEQFF.